Below, 5 T cell receptor beta chains from the same sample are listed, as sequenced in a study of blood T cells in healthy people across ages. Through a sample-barcoded 5' primer and a J-beta primer mix, a second PCR was run for roughly 6 to 12 cycles. TCRdb re-analysed the 5' RACE reads in MiXCR, keeping a single row per CDR3 protein. The table has hundreds of thousands of distinct CDR3 sequences, roughly 44% seen once. Sequences were obtained from blood. Every receptor here comes from a man between 60 and 75 years old in good health.

V usage is TRBV6-1 and J usage is TRBJ2-4; D might be TRBD1 or TRBD2, each matching 6 bases. The DNA end lines up better with TRBJ2-7; the J call may be wrong. Germline V lookup: CDR1 MNHNS, CDR2 SASEGT. The CDR3 consists of 16 residues. CDR3 loop: CASRAGPGGHNYEQYF. The CDR3 DNA sequence: TGTGCCAGCAGAGCGGGCCCTGGGGGACACAATTACGAGCAGTACTTC.

The chain links TRBV7-2 to TRBJ2-3; D possibly corresponds to TRBD2 (6 bases). The CDR3 runs 15 residues. Germline assignment: CDR1 SGHTA and CDR2 FQGNSA. V lost 0 bases and J 6 bases, leaving 13 bases between the germline ends. The CDR3 DNA reads TGTGCCAGCAGCTTAGCGAACCCGGGGGTCGATACGCAGTATTTT. Its translation is CASSLANPGVDTQYF.

J is TRBJ2-1 and V is TRBV6-5, with D perhaps matching TRBD2 (5 bases). The CDR3 consists of 14 residues. Germline CDR1 reads MNHEY; CDR2 reads SVGAGI. Trimming removed 6 bases from V and 8 bases from J, with 17 bases in between. Written as DNA, the CDR3 is TGTGCCAGCAGGAAGCAAGGACTTGGCCATGAGCAGTTCTTC. This codes for CASRKQGLGHEQFF.

This clonotype was seen many times. This sequence joins TRBV29-1 and TRBJ2-1; D possibly matches TRBD1 or TRBD2 (5 bases each). Germline CDR1 and CDR2: SQVTM and ANQGSEA. The CDR3 is 12 amino acids. V was cut by 7 bases and J by 6 bases, with 13 bases left in between. CDR3 sequence (DNA): TGCAGCGCCTGGGACGCTGGCAATGAGCAGTTCTTC. Protein: CSAWDAGNEQFF.

This clonotype was detected only a few times. The chain is built from TRBV29-1 and TRBJ2-1; 9 bases are a match to TRBD2. V was clipped by 0 bases and J by 6 bases; unmatched bases: 6. In germline, CDR1 is SQVTM, CDR2 ANQGSEA. CDR3 length: 15 amino acids. Here the CDR3 reads CSVEDRRGGPNEQFF. The CDR3 nucleotides are TGCAGCGTTGAAGATAGGCGGGGGGGGCCCAATGAGCAGTTCTTC.